The present T cell receptor (beta chain) was sequenced within a study of blood T cell repertoires in COVID-19. Across the whole study: The samples span acute and convalescent COVID-19 from the United States, Italy and Spain. PBMCs, B-cell-depleted T cells, or T cells provided the cDNA or gDNA that made up the material.

Methods used by the authors: Amplifying reference gene primers gave estimates of nucleated cell counts. Repertoires were generated with immunoSEQ multiplex PCR, while TCRdb's copy carries only in-frame clones and drops some. V and J calls and clone size come straight from that table; D and trimming were deduced from the DNA. The data show more than 150,000 clones, approximately 84% seen once. This CDR3 is built from 15 residues. Trimming stripped 0 bases from V and 1 base from J, with 9 bases between. Germline CDR1 and CDR2: MNHNS and SASEGT. This clone was observed a handful of times. The sequence was collected from a young man with active or convalescent COVID-19. The chain links TRBV6-1 to TRBJ1-2, with D possibly matching TRBD1 (5 bases). The sample was peripheral blood. The CDR3 loop is CASSEAQGSNYGYTF. The DNA for the CDR3 is TGTGCCAGCAGTGAAGCCCAGGGCAGTAACTATGGCTACACCTTC.